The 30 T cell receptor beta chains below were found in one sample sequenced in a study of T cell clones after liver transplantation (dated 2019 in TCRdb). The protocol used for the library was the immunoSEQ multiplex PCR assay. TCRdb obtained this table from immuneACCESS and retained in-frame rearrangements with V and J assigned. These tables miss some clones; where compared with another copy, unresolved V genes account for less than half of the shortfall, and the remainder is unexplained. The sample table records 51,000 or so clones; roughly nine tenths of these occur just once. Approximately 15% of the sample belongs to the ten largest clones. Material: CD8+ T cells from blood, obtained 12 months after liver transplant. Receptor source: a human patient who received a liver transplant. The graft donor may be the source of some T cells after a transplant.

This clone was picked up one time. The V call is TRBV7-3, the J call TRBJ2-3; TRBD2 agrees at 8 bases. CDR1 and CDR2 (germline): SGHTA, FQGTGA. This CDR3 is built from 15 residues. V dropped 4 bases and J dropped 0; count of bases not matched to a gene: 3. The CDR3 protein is CASSSGLASTDTQYF. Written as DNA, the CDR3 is TGTGCCAGCAGCTCCGGACTAGCAAGCACAGATACGCAGTATTTT.

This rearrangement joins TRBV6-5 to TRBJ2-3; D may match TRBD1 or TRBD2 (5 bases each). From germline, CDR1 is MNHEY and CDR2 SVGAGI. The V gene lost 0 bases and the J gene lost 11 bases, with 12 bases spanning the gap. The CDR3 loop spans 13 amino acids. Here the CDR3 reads CASSYSGVGEQYF. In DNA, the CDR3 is TGTGCCAGCAGTTACTCGGGGGTTGGGGAGCAGTATTTT.

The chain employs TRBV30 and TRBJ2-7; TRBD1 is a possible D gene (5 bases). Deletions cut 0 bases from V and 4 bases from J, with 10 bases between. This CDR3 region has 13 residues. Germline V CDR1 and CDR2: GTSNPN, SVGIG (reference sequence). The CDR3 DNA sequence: TGTGCCTGGAGTGTGAAGGGGCCATACGAGCAGTACTTC. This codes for CAWSVKGPYEQYF.

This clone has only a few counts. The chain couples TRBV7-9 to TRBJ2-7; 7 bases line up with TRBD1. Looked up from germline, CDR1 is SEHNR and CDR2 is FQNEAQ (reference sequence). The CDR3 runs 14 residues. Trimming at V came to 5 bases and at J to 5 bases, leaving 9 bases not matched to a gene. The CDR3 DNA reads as TGTGCCAGCAGCCGTAGACAGGGAGTGGACGAGCAGTACTTC. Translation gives CASSRRQGVDEQYF.

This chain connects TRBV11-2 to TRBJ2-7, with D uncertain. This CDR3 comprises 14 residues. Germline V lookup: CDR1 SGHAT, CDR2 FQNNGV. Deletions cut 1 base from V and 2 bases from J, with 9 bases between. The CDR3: CASSLGGRAYEQYF. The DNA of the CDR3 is TGTGCCAGCAGCTTAGGTGGCAGAGCCTACGAGCAGTACTTC.

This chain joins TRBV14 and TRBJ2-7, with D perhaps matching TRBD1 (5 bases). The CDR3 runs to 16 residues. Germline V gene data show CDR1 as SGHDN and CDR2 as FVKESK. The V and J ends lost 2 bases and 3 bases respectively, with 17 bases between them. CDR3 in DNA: TGTGCCAGCAGCCAATGGCAAGACAGAACCAACTACGAGCAGTACTTC. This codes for CASSQWQDRTNYEQYF.

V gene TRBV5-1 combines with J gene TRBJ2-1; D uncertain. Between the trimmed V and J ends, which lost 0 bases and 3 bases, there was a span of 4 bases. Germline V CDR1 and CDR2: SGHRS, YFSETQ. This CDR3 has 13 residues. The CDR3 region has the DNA TGCGCCAGCAGCTTGGAGTTCTACAATGAGCAGTTCTTC. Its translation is CASSLEFYNEQFF.

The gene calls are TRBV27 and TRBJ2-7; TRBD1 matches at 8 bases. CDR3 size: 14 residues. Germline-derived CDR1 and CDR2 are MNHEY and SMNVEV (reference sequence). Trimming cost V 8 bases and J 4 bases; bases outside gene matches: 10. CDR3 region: CASASGGAGYEQYF. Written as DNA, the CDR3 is TGTGCCAGCGCCTCAGGGGGCGCCGGGTACGAGCAGTACTTC.

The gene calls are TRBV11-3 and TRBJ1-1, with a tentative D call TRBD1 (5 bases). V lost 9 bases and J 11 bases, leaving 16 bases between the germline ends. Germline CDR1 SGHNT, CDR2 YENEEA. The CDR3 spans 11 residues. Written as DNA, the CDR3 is TGTGCCAGAGATCCTGGGGGATGGGCTTTCTTT. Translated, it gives CARDPGGWAFF.

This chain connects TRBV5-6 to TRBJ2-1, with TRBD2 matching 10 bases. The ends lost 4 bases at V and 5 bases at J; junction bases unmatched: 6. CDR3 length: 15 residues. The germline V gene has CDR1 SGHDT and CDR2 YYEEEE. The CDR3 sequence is CASSPSGSIHNEQFF. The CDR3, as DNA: TGTGCCAGCAGCCCTAGCGGGAGTATCCACAATGAGCAGTTCTTC.

The CDR3 region has the DNA TGCGCCAGCAGCCAAGAGAAGCCAGACAGCGGCTACACCTTC. Protein: CASSQEKPDSGYTF. The J gene is TRBJ1-2, the V gene TRBV4-1; D might be TRBD1 (5 bases). Germline CDR1 is MGHRA and CDR2 is YSYEKL. Trimming removed 0 bases from V and 8 bases from J, with 13 bases in between. CDR3 length: 14 amino acids.

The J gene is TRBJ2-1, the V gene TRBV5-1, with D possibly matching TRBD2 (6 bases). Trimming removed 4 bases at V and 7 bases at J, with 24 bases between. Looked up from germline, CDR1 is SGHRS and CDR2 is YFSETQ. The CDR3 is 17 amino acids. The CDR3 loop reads CASSQGAGIEFLNEQFF. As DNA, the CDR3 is TGCGCCAGCAGCCAAGGGGCGGGGATAGAGTTTCTGAATGAGCAGTTCTTC.

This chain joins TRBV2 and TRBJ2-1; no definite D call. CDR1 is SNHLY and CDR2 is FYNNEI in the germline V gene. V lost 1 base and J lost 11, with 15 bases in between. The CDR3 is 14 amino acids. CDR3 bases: TGTGCCAGCAGTGAAGGAAACCGGTCCTTTAAGCAGTTCTTC. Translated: CASSEGNRSFKQFF.

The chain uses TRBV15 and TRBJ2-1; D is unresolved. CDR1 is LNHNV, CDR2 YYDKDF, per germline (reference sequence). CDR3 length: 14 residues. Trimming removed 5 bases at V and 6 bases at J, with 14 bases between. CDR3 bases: TGTGCCACCAGCGCCCCGGGTCCTTCCAATGAGCAGTTCTTC. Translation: CATSAPGPSNEQFF.

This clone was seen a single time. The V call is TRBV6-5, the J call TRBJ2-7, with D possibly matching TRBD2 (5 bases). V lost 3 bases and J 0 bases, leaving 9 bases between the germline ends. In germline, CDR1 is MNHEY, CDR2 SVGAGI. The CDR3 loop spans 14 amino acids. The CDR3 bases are TGTGCCAGCAGTTATATCGGGGACTCCTACGAGCAGTACTTC. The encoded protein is CASSYIGDSYEQYF.

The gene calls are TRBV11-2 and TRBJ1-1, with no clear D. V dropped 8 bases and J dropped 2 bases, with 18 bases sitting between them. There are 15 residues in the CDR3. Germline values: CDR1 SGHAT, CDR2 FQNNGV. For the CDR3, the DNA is TGTGCCAGCTGCTCCGGGTGGCAGCAAAACACTGAAGCTTTCTTT. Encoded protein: CASCSGWQQNTEAFF.

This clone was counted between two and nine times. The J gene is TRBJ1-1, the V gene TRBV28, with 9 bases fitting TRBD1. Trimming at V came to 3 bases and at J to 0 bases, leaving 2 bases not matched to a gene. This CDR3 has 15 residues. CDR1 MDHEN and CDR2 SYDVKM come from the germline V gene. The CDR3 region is CASSLGQGLNTEAFF. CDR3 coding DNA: TGTGCCAGCAGTTTGGGACAGGGCTTGAACACTGAAGCTTTCTTT.

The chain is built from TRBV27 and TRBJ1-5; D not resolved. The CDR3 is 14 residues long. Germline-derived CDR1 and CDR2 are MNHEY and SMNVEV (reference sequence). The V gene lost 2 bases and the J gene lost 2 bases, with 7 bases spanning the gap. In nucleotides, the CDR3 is TGTGCCAGCAGTTTAGTCGGGGGCAATCAGCCCCAGCATTTT. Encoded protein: CASSLVGGNQPQHF.

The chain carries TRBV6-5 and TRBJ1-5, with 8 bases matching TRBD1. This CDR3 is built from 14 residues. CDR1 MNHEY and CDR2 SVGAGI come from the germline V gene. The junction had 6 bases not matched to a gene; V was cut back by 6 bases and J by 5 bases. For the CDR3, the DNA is TGTGCCAGCAGCGCAGGGGGCGAGGATCAGCCCCAGCATTTT. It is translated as CASSAGGEDQPQHF.

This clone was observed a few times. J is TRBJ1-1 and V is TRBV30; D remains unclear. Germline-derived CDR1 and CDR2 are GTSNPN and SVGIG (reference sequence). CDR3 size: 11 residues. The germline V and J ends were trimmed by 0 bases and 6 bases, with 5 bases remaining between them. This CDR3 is CAWSVRPEAFF. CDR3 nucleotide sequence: TGTGCCTGGAGTGTACGGCCTGAAGCTTTCTTT.

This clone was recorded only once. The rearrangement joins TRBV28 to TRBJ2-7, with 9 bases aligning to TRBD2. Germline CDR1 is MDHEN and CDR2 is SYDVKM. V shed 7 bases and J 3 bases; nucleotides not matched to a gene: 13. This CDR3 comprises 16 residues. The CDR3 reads CASTAGGTSWYYEQYF. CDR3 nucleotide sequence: TGTGCCAGCACCGCAGGGGGGACTAGCTGGTACTACGAGCAGTACTTC.

CDR3 loop: CASSFGTNTADTQYF. CDR3 sequence (DNA): TGTGCCAGCAGTTTCGGGACTAACACGGCAGATACGCAGTATTTT. The chain uses TRBV27 and TRBJ2-3; the match to TRBD2 covers 7 bases. The V segment lost 3 bases and the J segment 4 bases; nucleotides outside the gene matches: 7. This CDR3 has 15 amino acids. Per the germline V gene, CDR1 is MNHEY and CDR2 is SMNVEV (reference sequence).

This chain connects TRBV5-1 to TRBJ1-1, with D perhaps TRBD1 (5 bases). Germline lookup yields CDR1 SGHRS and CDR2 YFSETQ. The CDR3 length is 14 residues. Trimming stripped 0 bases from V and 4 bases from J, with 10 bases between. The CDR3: CASSLAGLGTEAFF. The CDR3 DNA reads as TGCGCCAGCAGCTTGGCAGGGCTCGGCACTGAAGCTTTCTTT. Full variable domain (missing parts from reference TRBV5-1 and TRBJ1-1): KAGVTQTPRYLIKTRGQQVTLSCSPISGHRSVSWYQQTPGQGLQFLFEYFSETQRNKGNFPGRFSGRQFSNSRSEMNVSTLELGDSALYLCASSLAGLGTEAFFGQGTRLTVV.

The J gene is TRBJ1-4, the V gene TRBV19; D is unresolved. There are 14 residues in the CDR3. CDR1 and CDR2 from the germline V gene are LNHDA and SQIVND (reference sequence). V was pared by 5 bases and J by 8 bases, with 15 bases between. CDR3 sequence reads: CASSFAGWEEKLFF. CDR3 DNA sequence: TGTGCCAGTAGTTTTGCGGGGTGGGAAGAAAAACTGTTTTTT.

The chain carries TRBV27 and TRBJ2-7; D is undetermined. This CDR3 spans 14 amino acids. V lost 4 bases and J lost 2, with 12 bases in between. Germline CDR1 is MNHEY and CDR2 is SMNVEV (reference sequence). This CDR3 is CASSSSFPTYEQYF. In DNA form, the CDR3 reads TGTGCCAGCAGTTCCTCATTCCCCACCTACGAGCAGTACTTC.

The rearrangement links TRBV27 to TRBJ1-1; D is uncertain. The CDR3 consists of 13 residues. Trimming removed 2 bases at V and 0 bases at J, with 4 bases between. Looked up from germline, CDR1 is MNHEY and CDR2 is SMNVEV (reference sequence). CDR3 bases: TGTGCCAGCAGTTTAAACGTGAACACTGAAGCTTTCTTT. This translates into CASSLNVNTEAFF.

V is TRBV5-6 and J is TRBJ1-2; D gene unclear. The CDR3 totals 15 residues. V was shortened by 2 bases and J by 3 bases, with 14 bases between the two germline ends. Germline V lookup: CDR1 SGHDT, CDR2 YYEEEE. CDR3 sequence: CASSLGVRSHYGYTF. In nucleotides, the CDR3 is TGTGCCAGCAGCTTAGGTGTTAGGTCCCACTATGGCTACACCTTC.

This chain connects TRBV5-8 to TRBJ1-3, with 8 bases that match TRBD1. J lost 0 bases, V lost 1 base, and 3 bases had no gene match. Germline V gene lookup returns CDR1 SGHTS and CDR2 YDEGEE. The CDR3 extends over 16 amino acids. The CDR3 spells CASSLYRGSSGNTIYF. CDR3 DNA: TGTGCCAGCAGCTTGTACAGGGGGTCCTCTGGAAACACCATATATTTT.

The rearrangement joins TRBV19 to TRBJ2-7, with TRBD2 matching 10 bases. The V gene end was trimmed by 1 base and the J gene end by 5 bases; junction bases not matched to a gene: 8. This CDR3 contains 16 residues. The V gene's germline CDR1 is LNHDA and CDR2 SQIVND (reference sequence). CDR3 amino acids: CASSIGMGLAGDEQYF. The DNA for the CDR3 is TGTGCCAGTAGTATAGGGATGGGCCTAGCGGGAGACGAGCAGTACTTC.

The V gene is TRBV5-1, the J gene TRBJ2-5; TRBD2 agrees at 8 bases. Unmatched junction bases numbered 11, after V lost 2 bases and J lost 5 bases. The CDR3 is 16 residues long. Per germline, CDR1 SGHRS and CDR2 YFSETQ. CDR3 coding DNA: TGCGCCAGCAGCTTTATAGAAGCGGGAGACTCGGAGACCCAGTACTTC. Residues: CASSFIEAGDSETQYF. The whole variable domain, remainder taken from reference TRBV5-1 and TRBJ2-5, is KAGVTQTPRYLIKTRGQQVTLSCSPISGHRSVSWYQQTPGQGLQFLFEYFSETQRNKGNFPGRFSGRQFSNSRSEMNVSTLELGDSALYLCASSFIEAGDSETQYFGPGTRLLVL.